The following is a T cell receptor (beta chain) sequence with its context. Its antigen is not identified. This entry comes from a study of cytomegalovirus exposure and HLA in healthy donors. Points from the study as a whole: High specificity and sensitivity for cytomegalovirus status were reported for the classifier. Later analysis suggested most CMV-associated TCR beta chains were HLA-restricted.

13 Jbeta primers and 60 Vbeta primers were used for the PCR. Sequenced by immunoSEQ multiplex PCR; TCRdb stores in-frame clones only, minus some. The sample records around 80,000 clones, over 75% being singletons. Trimming left V 0 bases short and J 6 bases short, with 12 bases between. The CDR3 sequence is 14 residues long. Germline values: CDR1 SGHNT, CDR2 YYREEE (reference sequence). The sequencing sample was made of PBMCs. The V and J genes are TRBV5-4 and TRBJ1-2, with D possibly matching TRBD1 (5 bases). This sequence was found in a female donor in good health and CMV-seronegative. In DNA, the CDR3 is TGTGCCAGCAGCTTGGTGCAGGGCAGGGATGGCTACACCTTC. Encoded protein: CASSLVQGRDGYTF.